This TCR beta chain was identified in a study of blood T cell repertoires in COVID-19 (dated by TCRdb to about 2020). For the wider study: Collaborator samples came from the United States, Italy and Spain and covered acute and convalescent phases of COVID-19. The material from the prospective study consisted of cDNA or gDNA derived from T cells, B-cell-depleted T cells, or PBMCs. The dataset comprised deeply sampled blood TCRbeta repertoires from subjects exposed to, actively infected with, or recovered from COVID-19. The repertoires were released in a freely available public database meant as a resource for research on the immune response to SARS-CoV-2. The samples were drawn from the first 160 participants of the ongoing ImmuneRACE study and from 950 to 1,500 subjects provided by 6 global collaborators. Nearly every sample came with metadata listing a de-identified subject ID, COVID-19 status, age in years and sex. HLA class I and class II types, where available, came from metadata supplied by the sample provider rather than from assay-based typing.

Broad study findings and their caveats: How much clinical and demographic metadata was included differed by source and by participant, and the metadata was provided uncurated.

The immunoSEQ Assay, a bias-controlled multiplex PCR, was used to amplify TCRbeta CDR3 regions from genomic DNA. The authors' analysis ran thus. Within the assay, amplification of reference gene primers was used to estimate how many nucleated cells each sample contained. To quantify the absolute abundance of each unique TCRbeta CDR3 rearrangement, sequence reads were collapsed and filtered. For each sample, productive Simpson clonality was calculated as the square root of Simpson's diversity index across productive rearrangements. Not all clones reach the TCRdb copy of this immuneACCESS table, which keeps in-frame sequences only. Checked studies attribute under half of the gap to unresolved V genes and leave the rest unexplained. V, J and clone size are those of that table, while D and trimming were read from the DNA. Present in this sample are about 130,000 clones, 70% to 80% of which were seen just once. The biggest ten clones account for about 5% of the sample.

One collaborating source in Seattle enrolled patients while the patients were actively infected and followed the patients over time throughout the course of disease. The collaborating institutions used their own protocols to collect whole blood in K2EDTA tubes. For TCRbeta analysis, collaborators shipped samples in one of three forms: frozen whole blood, isolated PBMCs, or DNA extracted from either of those sample types. The germline V gene gives CDR1 as LGHNA and CDR2 as YSLEER. Trimming accounts for 3 bases at V and 7 bases at J, while the number of junction bases matched to no gene is 9. From its cysteine to its phenylalanine, the CDR3 spans 15 amino acids. The CDR3 DNA has 45 bases and is translated from base 1. About this clone: Its antigen is currently not known. The record has no base qualities; no much larger clone is one base away.

The receptor comes from a woman between 65 and 79 years old with COVID-19, enrolled during active disease. Recombination linked TRBV4-3 to TRBJ1-1, with 9 junctional bases fitting TRBD1. The sequenced sample consisted of peripheral blood. The CDR3 reads CASSHTKDRGNEAFF. The DNA is TGCGCCAGCAGCCACACGAAGGACAGGGGTAATGAAGCTTTCTTT.